This TCR beta chain is drawn from a study of cytomegalovirus exposure and HLA in healthy donors. The primer mix had 60 Vbeta and 13 Jbeta primers. The repertoire was sequenced with immunoSEQ multiplex PCR; TCRdb's copy has only in-frame clones and lacks some. The data contain just under 70,000 clones, 70% to 90% of them singletons. Per the germline V gene, CDR1 is SGHRS and CDR2 is YFSETQ. Trimming shortened V by 0 bases and J by 0 bases, and 8 bases separated the two germline ends. The CDR3 runs 15 residues. This chain uses TRBV5-1 with TRBJ2-3, with D uncertain. The source material was PBMCs. The receptor was isolated from a human donor in good health. DNA for the CDR3: TGCGCCAGCAGCTTGGAGTCTACTAGCACAGATACGCAGTATTTT. Amino acid sequence: CASSLESTSTDTQYF.